A selection of T cell receptor beta chains follows, all from one sample in a study of blood T cell repertoires in COVID-19. TCRdb keeps only in-frame clones here, not all; method: immunoSEQ multiplex PCR. The data hold 220,000 or so clones, with approximately 77% observed a single time. Material: peripheral blood. The receptor set was obtained from a woman of 80 years or more with acute or convalescent COVID-19. Each CDR3 is given with its conserved first and last residue. A D gene is named only where the DNA matches it firmly. Size is stated for part of the rows, as once, few or many counts, or as a class when the clone is expanded.

D gene,clone size,V gene,J gene,CDR3 protein,CDR3 DNA
-,-,TRBV24-1,TRBJ2-6,CATSHDRPPPSGANVLTF,TGTGCCACCAGTCATGACAGACCGCCTCCTTCTGGGGCCAACGTCCTGACTTTC
-,-,TRBV11-3,TRBJ1-2,CASSQGVGYTF,TGTGCCAGCAGTCAAGGGGTCGGCTACACCTTC
-,-,TRBV9,TRBJ1-1,CASSVAPQGSTEAFF,TGTGCCAGCAGCGTAGCTCCTCAGGGCTCCACTGAAGCTTTCTTT
TRBD1,-,TRBV7-3,TRBJ2-5,CASSRGQGVTQYF,TGTGCCAGCAGCCGTGGACAGGGAGTGACCCAGTACTTC
-,-,TRBV18,TRBJ1-4,CASSLSATNEKLFF,TGTGCCAGCTCACTCTCGGCAACTAATGAAAAACTGTTTTTT
-,-,TRBV9,TRBJ2-6,CASSARTDWTGANVLTF,TGTGCCAGCAGCGCCAGGACAGACTGGACTGGGGCCAACGTCCTGACTTTC
TRBD2,-,TRBV6-5,TRBJ2-3,CASSPRTSGGDTQYF,TGTGCCAGCAGTCCCCGGACTAGCGGGGGAGATACGCAGTATTTT
-,-,TRBV12-3/TRBV12-4,TRBJ2-7,CASKGHGSYEQYF,TGTGCCAGCAAAGGACACGGCTCCTACGAGCAGTACTTC
-,-,TRBV7-8,TRBJ1-2,CASSLPGEISYGYTF,TGTGCCAGCAGCTTACCGGGAGAGATATCCTATGGCTACACCTTC
-,-,TRBV7-2,TRBJ1-6,CASSLVAVYNSPLHF,TGTGCCAGCAGCTTAGTTGCAGTCTATAATTCACCCCTCCACTTT
TRBD1,-,TRBV7-2,TRBJ2-7,CASSLWDRGIEQYF,TGTGCCAGCAGCTTATGGGACAGGGGGATCGAGCAGTACTTC
-,-,TRBV7-8,TRBJ1-5,CASSFEAQQGDQPQHF,TGTGCCAGCAGCTTTGAAGCTCAACAGGGCGATCAGCCCCAGCATTTT
TRBD1,few,TRBV5-1,TRBJ1-6,CASQDRGDNSPLHF,TGCGCCAGCCAGGACAGGGGGGATAATTCACCCCTCCACTTT
-,once,TRBV4-2,TRBJ1-1,CASSQSYQGLAFF,TGTGCCAGCAGCCAATCGTATCAGGGACTAGCTTTCTTT
TRBD2,-,TRBV5-1,TRBJ2-5,CASSSGLAGVQETQYF,TGCGCCAGCAGCTCGGGACTAGCGGGGGTCCAAGAGACCCAGTACTTC
TRBD1,-,TRBV5-1,TRBJ2-3,CASSPQGALPDTQYF,TGCGCCAGCAGCCCACAGGGGGCGCTCCCAGATACGCAGTATTTT
-,-,TRBV7-9,TRBJ2-7,CASSFGQSWYF,TGTGCCAGCAGCTTTGGACAGTCGTGGTACTTC
-,once,TRBV5-4,TRBJ2-5,CASSLPSQETQYF,TGTGCCAGCAGCTTGCCGTCGCAAGAGACCCAGTACTTC
-,-,TRBV28,TRBJ1-5,CASSLTRRLINQPQHF,TGTGCCAGCAGTTTAACCCGCAGGCTCATCAATCAGCCCCAGCATTTT
TRBD1,-,TRBV9,TRBJ1-2,CASSTREGGWGNYGYTF,TGTGCCAGCAGCACCCGAGAAGGGGGCTGGGGAAACTATGGCTACACCTTC
TRBD1,once,TRBV19,TRBJ2-1,CASISGQGGWGEQFF,TGTGCCAGTATCTCTGGACAGGGAGGTTGGGGTGAGCAGTTCTTC
-,-,TRBV18,TRBJ1-1,CASSPGQTNTEAFF,TGTGCCAGCTCACCAGGACAGACGAACACTGAAGCTTTCTTT
TRBD1,-,TRBV19,TRBJ1-5,CASSIAQGASNQPQHF,TGTGCCAGTAGTATAGCCCAGGGGGCAAGCAATCAGCCCCAGCATTTT
-,-,TRBV7-2,TRBJ1-5,CASSTVRHQPQHF,TGTGCCAGCAGCACAGTAAGACATCAGCCCCAGCATTTT